This TCR beta chain was recovered during a study of neurological immune-mediated disorders. The cDNA came from 5'RACE, which used 10-nucleotide random UMIs. TCRdb re-analysed the 5' RACE reads in MiXCR, keeping a single row per CDR3 protein. Among under 40,000 distinct CDR3 sequences listed, about 13% were seen once. Study outcomes and limitations: Whereas HTLV-1-associated myelopathy showed the most TCR clonal expansion, multiple sclerosis showed the least, with levels below those of healthy controls. CDR3 amino acid sequences found in expanded clones were never shared across subjects, suggesting private repertoires in all groups.

Trimming took 7 bases from V and 0 from J, leaving 3 bases between them. The CDR3 runs 12 residues. The germline V gene encodes CDR1 SEHNR and CDR2 FQNEAQ (reference sequence). Many counts were recorded for this clonotype. What it binds is not known. Documented time point: longitudinal time-point 2. The unsorted libraries originated from 2 million PBMCs kept at -80 C. The sequencing sample was made of PBMCs. V and J are TRBV7-9 and TRBJ2-2; no firm D call. This receptor was obtained from a woman aged 40 to 50 in good health. CDR3 loop: CASTANTGELFF. The CDR3 DNA is TGTGCCAGCACTGCGAACACCGGGGAGCTGTTTTTT. The full variable domain, with the rest looked up from reference TRBV7-9 and TRBJ2-2, is DTGVSQNPRHKITKRGQNVTFRCDPISEHNRLYWYRQTLGQGPEFLTYFQNEAQLEKSRLLSDRFSAERPKGSFSTLEIQRTEQGDSAMYLCASTANTGELFFGEGSRLTVL.